This T cell receptor beta chain stems from a study of blood T cell repertoires in COVID-19. Overall study: The study drew acute and convalescent COVID-19 samples from the United States, Italy and Spain. T cells, B-cell-depleted T cells, or PBMCs supplied cDNA or gDNA.

In the original analysis: Estimation of nucleated cell counts was performed using reference gene primer amplification. The method was immunoSEQ multiplex PCR; TCRdb's version includes in-frame clones alone and lacks a portion of them. The DNA was the basis for D and trimming; V, J and clone size are from that table. The table has under 300,000 clones, 65% to 90% seen once; the top ten hold about 1.5%. The V gene end was trimmed by 2 bases and the J gene end by 1 base; junction bases not matched to a gene: 5. Germline CDR1 and CDR2: ENHRY and SYGVKD. The CDR3 loop spans 16 amino acids. The sample was peripheral blood. This receptor was obtained from a woman aged 40 to 50 who had recovered from COVID-19. The genes are TRBV10-3 and TRBJ1-1, with 9 bases matching TRBD1. The CDR3 nucleotides read TGTGCCATCAGTGAGGGTTTGACAGGGGGGAACACTGAAGCTTTCTTT. Protein sequence: CAISEGLTGGNTEAFF.